These 18 T cell receptor beta chains originate from one sample sequenced in a study of regulatory T cells in long-lasting Graves disease. With iRepertoire HTBI primers and Arm-PCR of CDR3 regions, TCR beta libraries were built. Each CDR3 protein gets one entry after TCRdb re-called the multiplex PCR reads with MiXCR. This table holds 350,000 to 500,000 distinct CDR3 sequences, 20% to 25% found once. Time point given: persistent/refractory GD, antithyroid drugs over 5 years with positive TRAb. PBMC-derived RNA was used for the TCR library. The source material was peripheral blood mononuclear cells (PBMCs), sampled when the disease was refractory, from a patient treated with antithyroid drugs. The receptors stem from a female donor with Graves disease.

About this clonotype itself: A read error is possible here, since a much larger clone lies one base away. V is TRBV28 and J is TRBJ1-1; weak D call: TRBD1 (5 bases). Per germline, CDR1 MDHEN and CDR2 SYDVKM. There are 14 residues in the CDR3. In DNA, the CDR3 is TGTGCCAGCAGTGGCCGCCGGCAGGACACTGTAGCTTTCTTT. This encodes CASSGRRQDTVAFF.

As regards this clonotype: Possible read error: a much larger clone is one base away. The rearrangement uses TRBV6-2 or TRBV6-3 and TRBJ1-4, with a weak D call TRBD1 (5 bases). This CDR3 is 14 amino acids long. The germline V gene has CDR1 MNHEY and CDR2 SVGEGT. The germline V and J ends were trimmed by 6 bases and 7 bases, with 15 bases remaining between them. As DNA, the CDR3 is TGTGCCAGCAGGACATGGGGCGGAAGTGAAAAACTGTTTTTT. Amino acid sequence: CASRTWGGSEKLFF.

This chain connects TRBV7-8 to TRBJ1-5, with D possibly matching TRBD1 (5 bases). Trimming pared 3 bases from V and 5 bases from J, leaving 11 bases between. CDR1 and CDR2 (germline): SGHVS, FQNEAQ. This CDR3 region has 14 residues. This CDR3 is CASSLREGHQPQHF. CDR3 coding DNA: TGTGCCAGCAGCTTGAGGGAGGGGCATCAGCCCCAGCATTTT.

Many counts were recorded for this clonotype. The CDR3 region has the DNA TGTGCCAGCAGTTTAACCAGGGGTGAAGATACGCAGTATTTT. It encodes CASSLTRGEDTQYF. The chain employs TRBV28 and TRBJ2-3, with D maybe TRBD1 (6 bases). Trimming removed 2 bases at V and 5 bases at J, with 11 bases between. CDR1 is MDHEN, CDR2 SYDVKM, per germline. This CDR3 spans 14 amino acids.

This clonotype was detected ten times or more. The chain recombines TRBV9 with TRBJ2-5; TRBD1 agrees at 9 bases. CDR1 is SGDLS and CDR2 is YYNGEE in the germline V gene. The J segment lost 6 bases and the V segment lost 0 bases, leaving 6 bases of the junction unmatched. CDR3 length: 15 amino acids. The CDR3 reads CASSVEGQGVKTQYF. In nucleotides, the CDR3 is TGTGCCAGCAGCGTAGAGGGACAGGGTGTGAAGACCCAGTACTTC.

This clonotype occurred many times. The chain recombines TRBV12-3 or TRBV12-4 with TRBJ2-5; 9 bases line up with TRBD2. V gave up 4 bases and J gave up 5 bases; unmatched junction bases: 11. This CDR3 has 16 amino acids. The CDR3 sequence: CASSSTREGRMETQYF. The DNA of the CDR3 is TGTGCCAGCAGTTCGACGCGGGAGGGCCGGATGGAGACCCAGTACTTC.

V and J are TRBV10-3 and TRBJ1-1; tentative D call: TRBD1 (6 bases). The germline V gene has CDR1 ENHRY and CDR2 SYGVKD. Trimming cost V 4 bases and J 5 bases, with 11 bases left between them. This CDR3 comprises 13 residues. The CDR3 spells CAISGGPGTEAFF. The CDR3 DNA is TGTGCCATCAGTGGGGGGCCAGGGACTGAAGCTTTCTTT.

This clonotype was found many times. The rearrangement joins TRBV2 to TRBJ1-2, with D tentatively TRBD1 (6 bases). The V gene's germline CDR1 is SNHLY and CDR2 FYNNEI. The CDR3 contains 14 residues. V lost 6 bases to trimming and J lost 1 base, with 12 bases between them. The CDR3 loop is CASRQEGGNYGYTF. CDR3 coding DNA: TGTGCCAGCAGACAGGAAGGGGGTAACTATGGCTACACCTTC.

This clonotype was observed at least ten times. V usage is TRBV2 and J usage is TRBJ2-2; 9 bases are shared with TRBD2. Germline assignment: CDR1 SNHLY and CDR2 FYNNEI. This CDR3 comprises 17 residues. Unmatched junction bases numbered 13, after V lost 4 bases and J lost 7 bases. CDR3 bases: TGTGCCAGCAGTGCAGCCGGGACTAGCAGCTCGTACGGGGAGCTGTTTTTT. Translation gives CASSAAGTSSSYGELFF.

A few counts support this clonotype. The V gene is TRBV18, the J gene TRBJ2-1; TRBD2 matches at 12 bases. Trimming cost V 1 base and J 6 bases; bases outside gene matches: 4. CDR1 is KGHSH and CDR2 is LQKENI in the germline V gene. The CDR3 length is 16 residues. CDR3 loop: CASSPLAGLAGNEQFF. CDR3 coding DNA: TGTGCCAGCTCACCACTCGCGGGACTAGCGGGCAATGAGCAGTTCTTC.

Comment on this clonotype: It may be a read error: a sequence one base away is much more abundant. The V call is TRBV6-1, the J call TRBJ2-7, with 12 bases lining up with TRBD1. The CDR3 contains 15 residues. Germline V lookup: CDR1 MNHNS, CDR2 SASEGT. The CDR3 reads CASSNLGTGGYERYF. The CDR3 DNA reads as TGTGCCAGCAGCAACCTCGGGACAGGGGGCTACGAGCGGTACTTC.

This chain joins TRBV3-1 and TRBJ1-1, with unresolved D. The CDR3 is made up of 13 amino acids. Looked up from germline, CDR1 is LGHDT and CDR2 is YNNKEL (reference sequence). V lost 8 bases to trimming and J lost 4 bases, with 14 bases between them. The CDR3 here is CASGNGGSTEAFF. The CDR3 DNA follows: TGTGCCAGCGGTAACGGAGGTAGCACTGAAGCTTTCTTT.

This clonotype was observed at least ten times. The chain has TRBV10-3 and TRBJ2-7; D is undetermined. The germline CDR1 and CDR2 sequences are ENHRY and SYGVKD. V was pared by 0 bases and J by 0 bases, with 9 bases between. This CDR3 spans 15 amino acids. CDR3 coding DNA: TGTGCCATCAGTGAGTCCAGGCTATCCTCCTACGAGCAGTACTTC. It is translated as CAISESRLSSYEQYF.

This clonotype was seen a few times. V is TRBV4-1 and J is TRBJ1-5; 7 bases fit TRBD1. V was pared by 0 bases and J by 8 bases, with 4 bases of the junction left unmatched. The CDR3 totals 14 residues. The germline gives CDR1 MGHRA, CDR2 YSYEKL. Written as DNA, the CDR3 is TGCGCCAGCAGCCAAGATACAGGGGTAAAGCCCCAGCATTTT. Its translation: CASSQDTGVKPQHF.

This chain uses TRBV3-1 with TRBJ2-2; D is ambiguous. V was shortened by 1 base and J by 6 bases, with 9 bases between the two germline ends. Germline-derived CDR1 and CDR2 are LGHDT and YNNKEL (reference sequence). This CDR3 has 14 amino acids. The CDR3 reads CASSQGDRAGELFF. The CDR3 DNA reads TGTGCCAGCAGCCAAGGTGATCGGGCCGGGGAGCTGTTTTTT.

In nucleotides, the CDR3 is TGTGCCATCAGTGAAGTCAGGCCCAGCCCCTATGGCTACACCTTC. This translates into CAISEVRPSPYGYTF. V gene TRBV10-3 combines with J gene TRBJ1-2, with D uncertain. CDR1 and CDR2 (germline): ENHRY, SYGVKD. V was clipped by 3 bases and J by 4 bases, with 15 bases between them. The CDR3 consists of 15 residues.

Ten or more counts support this clonotype. V is TRBV28 and J is TRBJ2-1; 16 bases are a match to TRBD2. This CDR3 has 16 amino acids. Losses at the gene ends were 4 bases for V and 12 bases for J; bases not matched to a gene: 9. In germline, CDR1 is MDHEN, CDR2 SYDVKM. CDR3 loop: CASSSITGLAGGGQFF. The DNA for the CDR3 is TGTGCCAGCAGTTCGATTACGGGACTAGCGGGGGGGGGGCAGTTCTTC.

V usage is TRBV5-4 and J usage is TRBJ2-4; 8 positions match TRBD1. The CDR3 spans 15 residues. Germline values: CDR1 SGHNT, CDR2 YYREEE (reference sequence). Trimming cost V 0 bases and J 3 bases; bases outside gene matches: 2. The CDR3 DNA is TGTGCCAGCAGCTTGGACAGGGGGAGCAAAAACATTCAGTACTTC. This translates into CASSLDRGSKNIQYF. Based on the CDR3 plus reference TRBV5-4 and TRBJ2-4, the full variable domain is ETGVTQSPTHLIKTRGQQVTLRCSSQSGHNTVSWYQQALGQGPQFIFQYYREEENGRGNFPPRFSGLQFPNYSSELNVNALELDDSALYLCASSLDRGSKNIQYFGAGTRLSVL.